The following is a T cell receptor beta chain sequence with its context. The entry originates in a study of blood T cell repertoires in COVID-19. Study at large: COVID-19 samples collected from the United States, Italy and Spain covered acute and convalescent phases. PBMCs, B-cell-depleted T cells, or T cells provided the cDNA or gDNA that made up the material.

Trimming cost V 0 bases and J 4 bases, with 8 bases left between them. The CDR3 is made up of 14 amino acids. Per germline, CDR1 SGDLS and CDR2 YYNGEE. The method was immunoSEQ multiplex PCR; TCRdb's version includes in-frame clones alone and lacks a portion of them. The sample records about 240,000 clones, about 89% being singletons. The sequenced sample was PBMCs or T cells enriched from blood (not recorded which). The genes are TRBV9 and TRBJ2-1; maybe TRBD1 (5 bases). The clonotype was recovered from a middle-aged man who had recovered from COVID-19. CDR3: CASSVAGAYNEQFF. DNA for the CDR3: TGTGCCAGCAGCGTAGCTGGGGCTTACAATGAGCAGTTCTTC.